Listed below are T cell receptor beta chains from one sample, sequenced in a study of T cells in tuberculosis. Repertoires were generated with immunoSEQ multiplex PCR, while TCRdb's copy carries only in-frame clones and drops some. The sample shows tens of thousands of clones, around 95% of them seen only once. The sample consisted of PBMCs. These TCRs come from a donor aged 10-29 years with latent tuberculosis or without tuberculosis infection. CDR3s include the opening cysteine and the closing phenylalanine or tryptophan. The order of the fields is CDR3 length, V gene, J gene, CDR3 protein.

>15|TRBV4-1|TRBJ1-4
CASSQEVQRVEKLFF
>12|TRBV7-9|TRBJ1-4
CASSSNNEKLFF
>15|TRBV7-8|TRBJ1-1
CASSSPGGQNTEAFF
>13|TRBV6-5|TRBJ1-5
CASSYRGNQPQHF
>17|TRBV5-1|TRBJ1-6
CASSWGQAANYNSPLHF
>14|TRBV29-1|TRBJ2-3
CSVENGLSQATQYF
>15|TRBV19|TRBJ2-3
CASSIAQGSTDTQYF
>14|TRBV5-8|TRBJ1-5
CASSLRQDNQPQHF
>12|TRBV4-1|TRBJ2-1
CASSQLSSEQFF
>18|TRBV4-1|TRBJ2-5
CASSQLNGQGREWATQYF
>12|TRBV4-1|TRBJ2-5
CASSLPGETQYF
>15|TRBV5-6|TRBJ2-5
CASSLRTGLKETQYF
>11|TRBV5-8|TRBJ2-3
CASILIDTQYF
>13|TRBV19|TRBJ1-1
CASSPTGETEAFF
>11|TRBV20-1|TRBJ1-2
CSAKRLEGYTF
>14|TRBV9|TRBJ2-3
CASSDRGDTDTQYF
>14|TRBV30|TRBJ1-1
CAWSSGGANTEAFF
>15|TRBV4-1|TRBJ1-5
CASSQTDRDGQPQHF
>15|TRBV5-4|TRBJ1-1
CASSLGPTANTEAFF
>16|TRBV18|TRBJ1-2
CASSIQGALSNYGYTF
>13|TRBV6-1|TRBJ1-2
CASSKGYRNGYTF
>15|TRBV19|TRBJ2-2
CASAGDIRNTGELFF
>13|TRBV6-1|TRBJ2-1
CASTLYNYNEQFF
>15|TRBV6-1|TRBJ2-1
CASSEAGEAYNEQFF
>17|TRBV12-5|TRBJ1-2
CASGLVLGTGLNYGYTF
>17|TRBV7-9|TRBJ1-5
CASSNPLRGHSNQPQHF
>15|TRBV5-1|TRBJ2-5
CASSSGDDRPETQYF
>12|TRBV7-6|TRBJ2-1
CASSSGEKEQFF
>14|TRBV7-3|TRBJ2-7
CASSPYPGQGEQYF
>10|TRBV6-6|TRBJ1-5
CASWAGSQHF
>14|TRBV28|TRBJ2-2
CASSFGQIYGELFF
>14|TRBV27|TRBJ1-3
CASSPNSHGNTIYF
>14|TRBV19|TRBJ2-5
CASSILESKETQYF
>17|TRBV4-1|TRBJ2-1
CASSPYGQGKVDNEQFF
>15|TRBV27|TRBJ1-6
CASTSRSSYNSPLHF
>13|TRBV10-3|TRBJ1-5
CATGWDTDQPQHF
>15|TRBV6-1|TRBJ2-3
CASSPLAGGTDTQYF
>15|TRBV6-1|TRBJ1-3
CASSNEGGSGNTIYF
>14|TRBV6-6|TRBJ1-6
CASSKGAENSPLHF
>13|TRBV19|TRBJ2-2
CASRKGGTGELFF
>16|TRBV5-1|TRBJ2-3
CASSGTSASAQTTQYF
>11|TRBV27|TRBJ1-2
CASRGPYGYTF